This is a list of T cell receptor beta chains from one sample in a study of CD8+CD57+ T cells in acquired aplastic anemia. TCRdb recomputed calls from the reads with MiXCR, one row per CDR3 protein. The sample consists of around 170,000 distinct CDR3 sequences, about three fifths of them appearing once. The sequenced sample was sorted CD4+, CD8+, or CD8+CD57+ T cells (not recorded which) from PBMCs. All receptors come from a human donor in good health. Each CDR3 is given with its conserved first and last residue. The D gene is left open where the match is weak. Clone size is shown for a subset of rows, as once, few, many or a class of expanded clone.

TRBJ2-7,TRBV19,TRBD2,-,TGTGCCAGCAGCTTGACCTTAGCGGGGGAGTCCTACGAGCAGTACTTC,CASSLTLAGESYEQYF
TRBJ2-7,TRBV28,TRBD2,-,TGTGCCAGCAGTGACCCGGGACTACTTTACGAGCAGTACTTC,CASSDPGLLYEQYF
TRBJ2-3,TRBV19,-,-,TGTGCCAGTCGAGTGGGCAACGCGCAGTATTTT,CASRVGNAQYF
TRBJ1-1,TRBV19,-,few,TGTGCCAGTACCCAGGGCAGGAAAGCTTTCTTT,CASTQGRKAFF
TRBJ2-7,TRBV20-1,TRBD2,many,TGCAGTGCGCTACCCGGGACTAGCGCCTACGAGCAGTACTTC,CSALPGTSAYEQYF
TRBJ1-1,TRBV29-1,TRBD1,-,TGCAGCGTTGAAGGGGCCAGGACAGGGGGCCGCACTGAAGCTTTCTTT,CSVEGARTGGRTEAFF
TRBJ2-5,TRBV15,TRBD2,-,TGTGCCACCAGCCTTAGCGGGGGGGCGGTAATAGAGACCCAGTACTTC,CATSLSGGAVIETQYF
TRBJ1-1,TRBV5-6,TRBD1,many,TGTGCCAGCAGCCTAAACCCGTGGGGACAGGGAACTGAAGCTTTCTTT,CASSLNPWGQGTEAFF
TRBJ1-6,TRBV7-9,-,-,TGTGCCAGCAGGGAAGGGGATTCACCCCTCCACTTT,CASREGDSPLHF
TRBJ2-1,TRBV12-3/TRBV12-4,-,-,TGTGCCAGCAGTTTCGAACCAAGCAATGAGCAGTTCTTC,CASSFEPSNEQFF
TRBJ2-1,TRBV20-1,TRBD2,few,TGCAGTGCAAGAGAGCGGGGGGGAACCTACGAGCAGTTCTTC,CSARERGGTYEQFF
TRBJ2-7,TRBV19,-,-,TGTGCCAGTAGTATAGATGCGGGGACCCACTACGAGCAGTACTTC,CASSIDAGTHYEQYF
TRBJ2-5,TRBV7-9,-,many,TGTGCCAGCAGCACGACCCGGGACTCCGCGAAGGAGACCCAGTACTTC,CASSTTRDSAKETQYF
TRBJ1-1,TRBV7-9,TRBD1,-,TGTGCCAGCAGCCAACCTACAGGACAGGGAACTGAAGCTTTCTTT,CASSQPTGQGTEAFF
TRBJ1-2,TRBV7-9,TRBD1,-,TGTGCCAGCAGCTTAGGTTTGGGACAGGGGGACTATGGCTACACCTTC,CASSLGLGQGDYGYTF
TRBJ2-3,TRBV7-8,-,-,TGTGCCAGCAGCTTAGCGGGGGGGCGAGCAGATACGCAGTATTTT,CASSLAGGRADTQYF
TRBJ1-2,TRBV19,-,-,TGTGCCAGTAGTATAGTTGCAGAAGCTAACTATGGCTACACCTTC,CASSIVAEANYGYTF
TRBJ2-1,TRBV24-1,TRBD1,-,TGTGCCACCAGTGATTCACAGGGGTCTGAGCAGTTCTTC,CATSDSQGSEQFF
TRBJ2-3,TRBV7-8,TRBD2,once,TGTGCCAGCAGCTTAGGTCTAGCGGGGTGGGGTACGCAGTATTTT,CASSLGLAGWGTQYF
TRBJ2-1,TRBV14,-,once,TGTGCCAGCAGCCAAACCTTCAATGAGCAGTTCTTC,CASSQTFNEQFF
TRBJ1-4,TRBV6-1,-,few,TGTGCCAGCAGGCTTATGGCTGGGCCCCGCCACGAAAAACTGTTTTTT,CASRLMAGPRHEKLFF
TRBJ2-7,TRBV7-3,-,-,TGTGCCAGCTCACCCGGGACGGGCGAGCAGTACTTC,CASSPGTGEQYF
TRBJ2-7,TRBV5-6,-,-,TGTGCCAGCACTCGGGAAACCTACGAGCAGTACTTC,CASTRETYEQYF
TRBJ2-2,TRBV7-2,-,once,TGTGCCAGCAGCTACTACACCGGGGAGCTGTTTTTT,CASSYYTGELFF
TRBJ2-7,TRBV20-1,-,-,TGCAGTGCGACCTCGGGGAGCGGAAGCTCCTACGAGCAGTACTTC,CSATSGSGSSYEQYF
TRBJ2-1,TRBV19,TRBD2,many,TGTGCCAGTAGTCAAGGCCTAGCGGCGTCTGGTGAGCAGTTCTTC,CASSQGLAASGEQFF
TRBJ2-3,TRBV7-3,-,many,TGTGCCAGCAGCCACGGGTTAGCAGATACGCAGTATTTT,CASSHGLADTQYF